A selection of T cell receptor beta chains follows, all from one sample in a study of beta chain features in type 1 diabetes. Clones were sequenced by immunoSEQ multiplex PCR, and TCRdb holds only the in-frame ones, with some missing. The table has hundreds of thousands of clones, around 13% seen once. Source material: naive CD4+ T cells from blood. These TCRs come from a young man in good health. Each CDR3 is given without its conserved first and last residue.

>TRBV10-3
AISESTGQGQPQH
>TRBV10-3
AISTGTSGRLGSYEQY
>TRBV19
ASSILTAHEKLF
>TRBV28
ATERAGLFYEQY
>TRBV28
ASSSPGQGGEQY
>TRBV9
ASSVDPAEETQY
>TRBV2
ASSGLAGSYEQY
>TRBV7-2
ASSLGSGGRTAYEQY
>TRBV28
ASSLWTSGTDTQY
>TRBV10-3
AVLAGVSREQF
>TRBV7-2
ASSNTDRGWETQY
>TRBV18
ASSPSGTGGVYEQY
>TRBV18
ASSRVGGSGNTIY
>TRBV7-2
ASSSRRPQETQY
>TRBV5-1
ASSLTTDRPQF
>TRBV15
ATSIRQGPGELF
>TRBV7-9
ASSRAGGAVSEKLF
>TRBV7-2
ASSFGGARGGLEQY
>TRBV28
ASNLAGFAYEQY
>TRBV7-7
ASSLDRSDTQY
>TRBV28
ASSLRVPDTQY
>TRBV28
ASSLNWQTATGSSYNEQF
>TRBV4-3
ASSHPGQGFREQY